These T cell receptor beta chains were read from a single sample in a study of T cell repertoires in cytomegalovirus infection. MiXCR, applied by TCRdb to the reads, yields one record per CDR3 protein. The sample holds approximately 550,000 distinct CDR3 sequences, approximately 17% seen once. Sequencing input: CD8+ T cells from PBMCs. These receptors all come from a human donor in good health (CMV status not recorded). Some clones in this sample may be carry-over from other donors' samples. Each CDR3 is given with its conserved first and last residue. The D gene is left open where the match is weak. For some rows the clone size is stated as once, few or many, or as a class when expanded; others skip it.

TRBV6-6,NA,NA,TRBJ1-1,CASSYRARVTRTEAFF,TGTGCCAGCAGTTACCGGGCGCGGGTCACGAGGACTGAAGCTTTCTTT
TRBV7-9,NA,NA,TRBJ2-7,CASSSFLGEASYEQYF,TGTGCCAGCAGCTCGTTTCTGGGAGAAGCCTCCTACGAGCAGTACTTC
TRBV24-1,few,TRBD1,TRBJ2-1,CATSDSTGTGLYNEQFF,TGTGCCACCAGTGATTCCACCGGGACAGGGCTGTACAATGAGCAGTTCTTC
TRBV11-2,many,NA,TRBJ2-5,CASSLFRGSAQETQYF,TGTGCCAGCAGCTTATTTCGGGGGTCGGCACAAGAGACCCAGTACTTC
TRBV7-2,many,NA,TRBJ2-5,CASSLEVRSQTQYF,TGTGCCAGCAGCTTAGAGGTCCGGAGCCAGACCCAGTACTTC
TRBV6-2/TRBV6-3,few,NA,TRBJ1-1,CASTPPPGVWSTEAFF,TGTGCCAGCACTCCCCCCCCCGGGGTATGGAGCACTGAAGCTTTCTTT
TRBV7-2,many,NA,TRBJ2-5,CASSLVGGPLQETQYF,TGTGCCAGCAGCTTGGTCGGGGGCCCACTTCAAGAGACCCAGTACTTC
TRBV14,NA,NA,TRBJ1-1,CASSPYGDTEAFF,TGTGCCAGCAGCCCCTATGGGGACACTGAAGCTTTCTTT
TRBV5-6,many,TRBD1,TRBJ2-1,CASSPPKGAGFYNEQFF,TGTGCCAGCAGCCCACCGAAGGGGGCTGGGTTCTACAATGAGCAGTTCTTC
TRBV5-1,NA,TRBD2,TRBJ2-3,CASSAKIAGGRTDTQYF,TGCGCCAGCAGCGCGAAAATAGCGGGGGGACGCACAGATACGCAGTATTTT
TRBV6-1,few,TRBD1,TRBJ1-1,CASRDRSLFEAFF,TGTGCCAGCCGGGACAGGTCCCTGTTTGAAGCTTTCTTT
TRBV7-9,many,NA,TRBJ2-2,CASSRDSLDGELFF,TGTGCCAGCAGCCGGGACTCTTTGGACGGGGAGCTGTTTTTT
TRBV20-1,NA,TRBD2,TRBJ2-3,CSAAPWTSGEDTQYF,TGCAGTGCTGCCCCTTGGACTAGCGGAGAAGATACGCAGTATTTT
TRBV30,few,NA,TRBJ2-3,CAWSVRADTQYF,TGTGCCTGGAGTGTCCGGGCAGATACGCAGTATTTT
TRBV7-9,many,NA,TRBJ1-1,CASSLGGDSFRAFF,TGTGCCAGCAGCCTGGGAGGAGACAGCTTCCGAGCTTTCTTT
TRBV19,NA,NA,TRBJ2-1,CASSMVQRAPNEQFF,TGTGCCAGTAGTATGGTCCAAAGGGCCCCCAATGAGCAGTTCTTC
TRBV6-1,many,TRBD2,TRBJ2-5,CASSEPGLEETQYF,TGTGCCAGCAGTGAGCCCGGACTAGAAGAGACCCAGTACTTC